This T cell receptor (beta chain) was recovered during a study of beta chain features in type 1 diabetes. By way of CD45RO/CCR7/CD25/CD127/CD95/CD27, the CD4+ regulatory, stem cell-like memory, central memory and naive cells were sorted. In this sample, this clone turned up once. The CDR3 length is 16 residues. CDR1 is SGHRS, CDR2 YFSETQ, per germline. The V and J ends lost 2 bases and 1 base respectively, with 15 bases between them. The whole isolated RNA underwent reverse transcription, so sequencing captured expressed TCRB transcripts. The protocol was immunoSEQ multiplex PCR, while the TCRdb copy is restricted to in-frame clones and leaves out a portion. The table lists 250,000 or so clones, roughly two thirds of them singletons.

This receptor was identified in a man aged 30-40 years in good health. The specimen sequenced was naive CD4+ T cells from blood. The chain couples TRBV5-1 to TRBJ1-1, with D possibly TRBD1 on 6 matching bases. The CDR3 region is CASSFVGAGTNTEAFF. CDR3 nucleotides: TGCGCCAGCAGCTTTGTGGGGGCAGGTACGAACACTGAAGCTTTCTTT.